This T cell receptor beta chain was documented in a study of early T cells in non-severe SARS-CoV-2 infection. Across the study: Unpaired chains resulted from sequencing bulk RNA of unsorted whole blood.

Individual cDNA molecules carried attached unique molecular identifiers. TCRdb passed the 5' RACE reads through MiXCR, listing each CDR3 protein once. The sample carries fewer than 65,000 distinct CDR3 sequences, about an eighth recorded once. This clonotype was observed a handful of times. Its target is not known. The study's findings and limits: VDJdb matching favored anti-spike CD8 responses, missing private and CD4 specificities.

This CDR3 comprises 10 residues. Germline V gene data show CDR1 as SQVTM and CDR2 as ANQGSEA. V was cut by 7 bases and J by 9 bases, with 10 bases left in between. Sequenced material: whole blood. The rearrangement links TRBV29-1 to TRBJ2-1, with no clear D. This TCR came from an adult who was a healthcare worker with PCR-confirmed SARS-CoV-2 infection or an uninfected control (not recorded which). The CDR3 region is CSAVWGEQFF. CDR3 DNA: TGCAGCGCCGTCTGGGGTGAGCAGTTCTTC.